One and the same sample provided the 18 T cell receptor beta chains below, sequenced in a study of blood T cells in healthy people across ages. Sample-barcoded 5' priming and a J-beta primer mix drove a second PCR of roughly 6 to 12 cycles. TCRdb re-called the 5' RACE reads through MiXCR, storing one row per CDR3 protein. The data show approximately 490,000 distinct CDR3 sequences, less than 25% seen once. The sample was also reused in another study, on T cells of mothers and their children.

The sequenced sample was blood. Source of these receptors: a boy younger than 18 in good health.

This clonotype came up a few times. Sequence at one end of the junction differs from germline and may be a read error. The V call is TRBV6-2 or TRBV6-3, the J call TRBJ1-1; D is ambiguous. The CDR3 extends over 14 amino acids. Germline CDR1 MNHEY, CDR2 SVGEGT. The CDR3 loop reads CASSYSGRNNEAFF. The CDR3 bases are TGTGCCAGCAGTTACTCCGGACGGAACAATGAAGCTTTCTTT.

This chain connects TRBV6-5 to TRBJ2-1; 8 positions agree with TRBD1. The CDR3 covers 11 residues. The germline V gene encodes CDR1 MNHEY and CDR2 SVGAGI. V was pared by 5 bases and J by 16 bases, with 7 bases of the junction left unmatched. The CDR3 protein is CASSDGQGQFF. The CDR3 nucleotides read TGTGCCAGCAGTGACGGACAGGGACAATTCTTC.

This clonotype showed up just a few times. The chain links TRBV3-1 to TRBJ1-6; D is perhaps TRBD1 (6 bases). Trimming cost V 2 bases and J 7 bases, with 15 bases left between them. The CDR3 extends over 16 amino acids. CDR1 and CDR2 (germline): LGHDT, YNNKEL (reference sequence). CDR3 amino acids: CASSQKQGVGNSPLHF. CDR3 in DNA: TGTGCCAGCAGCCAAAAACAGGGCGTTGGGAATTCACCCCTCCACTTT.

This rearrangement joins TRBV3-1 to TRBJ1-1; D not certain. The CDR3 consists of 13 residues. Looked up from germline, CDR1 is LGHDT and CDR2 is YNNKEL (reference sequence). V lost 0 bases to trimming and J lost 7 bases, with 9 bases between them. CDR3 in DNA: TGTGCCAGCAGCCAAGAGGTCGTGGGTGAAGCTTTCTTT. This gives the protein CASSQEVVGEAFF.

The rearrangement links TRBV20-1 to TRBJ1-5, with D perhaps matching TRBD1 (6 bases). The V end was cut by 0 bases, the J end by 0 bases, with 21 bases between. Germline assignment: CDR1 DFQATT and CDR2 SNEGSKA (reference sequence). The CDR3 has 19 residues. CDR3 coding DNA: TGCAGTGCTAGAGAATATCCTTCGGGACACCGATATAGCAATCAGCCCCAGCATTTT. This encodes CSAREYPSGHRYSNQPQHF.

This clonotype was seen a handful of times. The V call is TRBV5-1, the J call TRBJ2-7; D might be TRBD1 or TRBD2, each matching 5 bases. CDR3 length: 15 amino acids. Germline-derived CDR1 and CDR2 are SGHRS and YFSETQ. V lost 0 bases and J 4 bases, leaving 14 bases between the germline ends. The DNA of the CDR3 is TGCGCCAGCAGCTTGGAGGGGATTCGGGAATACGAGCAGTACTTC. Amino acid sequence: CASSLEGIREYEQYF.

This clonotype was recorded a few times. The V call is TRBV12-3 or TRBV12-4, the J call TRBJ2-7; D is perhaps TRBD2 (5 bases). The V end was cut by 3 bases, the J end by 6 bases, with 15 bases between. The CDR3 has 14 residues. The CDR3 region is CASSLAAVVREQYF. For the CDR3, the DNA is TGTGCCAGCAGTTTGGCAGCGGTGGTCCGCGAGCAGTACTTC.

The genes are TRBV6-5 and TRBJ1-5, with 10 bases fitting TRBD1. Germline V gene sequence: CDR1 MNHEY, CDR2 SVGAGI. The CDR3 extends over 15 amino acids. After removal of 6 bases from V and 6 bases from J, the junction contained 8 bases not matched to a gene. CDR3 nucleotide sequence: TGTGCCAGCAGCTACGACAGGGGGCAGGGTCAGCCCCAGCATTTT. Amino acid sequence: CASSYDRGQGQPQHF.

The chain carries TRBV2 and TRBJ1-1, with 7 bases matching TRBD1. Germline V CDR1 and CDR2: SNHLY, FYNNEI. CDR3 length: 17 residues. The junction had 13 bases not matched to a gene; V was cut back by 5 bases and J by 1 base. The CDR3 DNA sequence: TGTGCCAGCAGTTCCTTCATAACAGGGGCCAAGAACACTGAAGCTTTCTTT. Its protein product is CASSSFITGAKNTEAFF.

The rearrangement uses TRBV18 and TRBJ2-1; D remains unclear. Trimming left V 2 bases short and J 10 bases short, with 15 bases between. The CDR3 sequence is 14 residues long. CDR1 and CDR2 from the germline V gene are KGHSH and LQKENI. The CDR3 region has the DNA TGTGCCAGCTCACCAGCGGTAGGCGGCCAGGAGCAGTTCTTC. Its protein product is CASSPAVGGQEQFF. The full variable domain, completed using reference TRBV18 and TRBJ2-1, is NAGVMQNPRHLVRRRGQEARLRCSPMKGHSHVYWYRQLPEEGLKFMVYLQKENIIDESGMPKERFSAEFPKEGPSILRIQQVVRGDSAAYFCASSPAVGGQEQFFGPGTRLTVL.

This clonotype was counted a few times. The rearrangement links TRBV20-1 to TRBJ2-4, with a possible D match to TRBD1 (6 bases). This CDR3 contains 12 residues. The V and J ends lost 6 bases and 9 bases respectively, with 15 bases between them. The germline gives CDR1 DFQATT, CDR2 SNEGSKA (reference sequence). CDR3 DNA sequence: TGCAGTGCCACGCACAGGGAACGCATTCAGTACTTC. This sequence encodes CSATHRERIQYF.

The chain joins TRBV19 to TRBJ2-7, with a weak D call TRBD2 (5 bases). Germline CDR1 is LNHDA and CDR2 is SQIVND (reference sequence). The CDR3 loop spans 14 amino acids. Trimming cost V 6 bases and J 0 bases, with 12 bases left between them. In DNA, the CDR3 is TGTGCCAGTAGCGACATGGGAGTCTCCTACGAGCAGTACTTC. As protein: CASSDMGVSYEQYF.

This clonotype was recorded a few times. The gene calls are TRBV7-2 and TRBJ2-5; 13 bases match TRBD2. The germline V gene has CDR1 SGHTA and CDR2 FQGNSA. V lost 1 base and J lost 2; bases outside the gene matches: 10. The CDR3 has 19 amino acids. CDR3 protein: CASSLGDRGLAGTQETQYF. The CDR3 coding sequence is TGTGCCAGCAGCTTAGGGGACAGGGGACTAGCGGGAACACAAGAGACCCAGTACTTC.

The chain joins TRBV2 to TRBJ1-5; possible D gene TRBD1, 6 bases. CDR3 length: 12 residues. Deletions cut 9 bases from V and 9 bases from J, with 15 bases between. Germline CDR1 reads SNHLY; CDR2 reads FYNNEI. This CDR3 is CARQGPGWPQHF. DNA of the CDR3: TGTGCCAGGCAGGGGCCGGGATGGCCCCAGCATTTT. Complete variable domain (other parts from reference TRBV2 and TRBJ1-5): EPEVTQTPSHQVTQMGQEVILRCVPISNHLYFYWYRQILGQKVEFLVSFYNNEISEKSEIFDDQFSVERPDGSNFTLKIRSTKLEDSAMYFCARQGPGWPQHFGDGTRLSIL.

This clonotype has only a few counts. This rearrangement joins TRBV9 to TRBJ2-1, with D perhaps given as TRBD1 or TRBD2 (5 bases each). The CDR3 is made up of 15 amino acids. Germline assignment: CDR1 SGDLS and CDR2 YYNGEE. V lost 6 bases to trimming and J lost 0 bases, with 13 bases between them. The CDR3 protein is CASNKEGSSYNEQFF. The CDR3 DNA follows: TGTGCCAGCAATAAAGAGGGGAGCTCCTACAATGAGCAGTTCTTC. The entire variable domain, with the rest obtained from reference TRBV9 and TRBJ2-1, is as follows: DSGVTQTPKHLITATGQRVTLRCSPRSGDLSVYWYQQSLDQGLQFLIQYYNGEERAKGNILERFSAQQFPDLHSELNLSSLELGDSALYFCASNKEGSSYNEQFFGPGTRLTVL.

Many counts were recorded for this clonotype. The CDR3 is CASSSSPREKLFF. DNA of the CDR3: TGTGCCAGCAGCTCCAGCCCCCGCGAAAAACTGTTTTTT. The rearrangement joins TRBV7-2 to TRBJ1-4; D remains unclear. This CDR3 contains 13 residues. Germline V gives CDR1 SGHTA, CDR2 FQGNSA. V gave up 4 bases and J gave up 8 bases, with 11 bases separating them.

This clonotype was seen repeatedly, ten times or more. The genes are TRBV5-1 and TRBJ2-7; 7 bases match TRBD1. V lost 4 bases, J lost 2 bases, and 6 bases stayed unmatched. This CDR3 spans 14 amino acids. CDR1 is SGHRS, CDR2 YFSETQ, per germline. CDR3 in DNA: TGCGCCAGCAGCAGCCGACAGGGTCCCTACGAGCAGTACTTC. Protein sequence: CASSSRQGPYEQYF.

This chain joins TRBV28 and TRBJ2-1; TRBD1 might be the D (6 bases). Germline V gives CDR1 MDHEN, CDR2 SYDVKM. Trimming removed 2 bases from V and 8 bases from J, with 10 bases in between. CDR3 length: 13 amino acids. CDR3 amino acids: CASSLQDRYEQFF. The CDR3 DNA reads TGTGCCAGCAGTTTACAGGACAGATATGAGCAGTTCTTC.